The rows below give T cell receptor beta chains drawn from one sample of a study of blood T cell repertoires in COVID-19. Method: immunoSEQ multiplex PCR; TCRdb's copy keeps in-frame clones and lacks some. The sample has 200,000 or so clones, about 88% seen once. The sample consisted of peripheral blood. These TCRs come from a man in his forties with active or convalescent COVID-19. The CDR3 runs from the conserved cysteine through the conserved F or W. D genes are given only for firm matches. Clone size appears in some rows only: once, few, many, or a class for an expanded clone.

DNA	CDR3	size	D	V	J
TGCGCCAGCAGCTTGGCTTACAACCCCGCGGATGGCTACACCTTC	CASSLAYNPADGYTF	-	-	TRBV5-1	TRBJ1-2
TGTGCCAGCAGTTTCAGTTATTTAGCGGGAGACCCCCATGAGCAGTTCTTC	CASSFSYLAGDPHEQFF	-	TRBD2	TRBV27	TRBJ2-1
TGTGCCAGCAGCGTAGTCAGGGGGAGCGTCACTGAAGCTTTCTTT	CASSVVRGSVTEAFF	-	TRBD1	TRBV9	TRBJ1-1
TGCAGTGCCCTCTACAATGAGCAGTTCTTC	CSALYNEQFF	-	-	TRBV20-1	TRBJ2-1
TGTGCCAGCAGCTCGATGGGGGGGTCACCCCTCCACTTT	CASSSMGGSPLHF	-	-	TRBV7-3	TRBJ1-6
TGTGCCAGCAGCCCTCTAGCGGGAGGGCTTTTGGGCTCCTACAATGAGCAGTTCTTC	CASSPLAGGLLGSYNEQFF	-	TRBD2	TRBV5-8	TRBJ2-1
TGTGCCAGTAGTAAAGGGACAGGGGTGACTGAAGCTTTCTTT	CASSKGTGVTEAFF	-	TRBD1	TRBV19	TRBJ1-1
TGTGCCAGCAGCCCAATACAGGGGTCCCAAGAGACCCAGTACTTC	CASSPIQGSQETQYF	-	TRBD1	TRBV7-9	TRBJ2-5
TGCGCCAGCAGCCGACTAGGGACTTTGAACACTGAAGCTTTCTTT	CASSRLGTLNTEAFF	-	-	TRBV5-1	TRBJ1-1
TGTGCCAGCAGGGTTGGACAGGGGGAAAACTATGGCTACACCTTC	CASRVGQGENYGYTF	-	TRBD1	TRBV28	TRBJ1-2
TGTGCCAGCAGGCCAGGGGTGACGAACACCGGGGAGCTGTTTTTT	CASRPGVTNTGELFF	-	-	TRBV28	TRBJ2-2
TGTGCCAGCACGCTAGCAGCAGATACGCAGTATTTT	CASTLAADTQYF	-	-	TRBV12-3/TRBV12-4	TRBJ2-3
TGCACCAGCAGCCGCCGATTAGCGGGGGTTAACACCGGGGAGCTGTTTTTT	CTSSRRLAGVNTGELFF	-	-	TRBV1	TRBJ2-2
TGTGCCAGCTCACCGGGGAGTAGCGGGGCCCAAGAGACCCAGTACTTC	CASSPGSSGAQETQYF	-	TRBD2	TRBV18	TRBJ2-5
TGTGCCAGCAGCTTCGGACAGGGCGTTTTCTCCTACGAGCAGTACTTC	CASSFGQGVFSYEQYF	-	TRBD1	TRBV13	TRBJ2-7
TGTGCCAGCAGTTCCCCGGACAGGGACTATGGCTACACCTTC	CASSSPDRDYGYTF	-	TRBD1	TRBV27	TRBJ1-2
TGTGCCATCAGTGAGTCAGGGGGCCGAGAAAAACTGTTTTTT	CAISESGGREKLFF	-	TRBD1	TRBV10-3	TRBJ1-4
TGCGCCAGCAGTGAGGGGGGGGCCGGGGAGCTGTTTTTT	CASSEGGAGELFF	-	TRBD2	TRBV10-1	TRBJ2-2
TGTGCCTGGTCCCAGGGGGCGCCTGGAAACACCATATATTTT	CAWSQGAPGNTIYF	-	TRBD1	TRBV30	TRBJ1-3
TGTGCCAGCAGCCCTCCGGTCGGGAATGGCTACACCTTC	CASSPPVGNGYTF	-	-	TRBV7-9	TRBJ1-2
TGTGCCAGCTCACCAAGTAATCGGCAGGGAGGAGAAAAACTGTTTTTT	CASSPSNRQGGEKLFF	once	-	TRBV18	TRBJ1-4
TGCGCCAGCAGCCCGGGACAGGCGCCTACCTTATCTAACTATGGCTACACCTTC	CASSPGQAPTLSNYGYTF	few	TRBD1	TRBV5-1	TRBJ1-2
TGTGCCAGCAGCTTAGATCGTACAGGTCTTAATGAAAAACTGTTTTTT	CASSLDRTGLNEKLFF	-	-	TRBV11-2	TRBJ1-4
TGTGCCAGCAGCTTTGGCTCAGGACAGGGGGCGTACGAGCAGTACTTC	CASSFGSGQGAYEQYF	-	TRBD1	TRBV5-6	TRBJ2-7
TGCGCCAGCAGCTTGACCGGGATGAACACTGAAGCTTTCTTT	CASSLTGMNTEAFF	-	-	TRBV5-1	TRBJ1-1
TGTGCCAGCAGTTTGGGACTAGCAGCCGAGCAGTACTTC	CASSLGLAAEQYF	few	TRBD2	TRBV12-3/TRBV12-4	TRBJ2-7
TGTGCCTGGAGCCCGTCCGGGAATTACAATGAGCAGTTCTTC	CAWSPSGNYNEQFF	-	-	TRBV30	TRBJ2-1
TGTGCCAGCAGCCTAACAGGGGGCGTCTCCTACGAGCAGTACTTC	CASSLTGGVSYEQYF	-	TRBD1	TRBV5-5	TRBJ2-7
TGTGCCAGCAATCATCTCACTTGGGGGGAGAGAAGCGGGGAGACCCAGTACTTC	CASNHLTWGERSGETQYF	once	-	TRBV2	TRBJ2-5
TGTGCCAGCAGCTCTACCAGATTCGGGACTAGCGGGAGGACAGATACGCAGTATTTT	CASSSTRFGTSGRTDTQYF	-	TRBD2	TRBV28	TRBJ2-3
TGTGCCAGCAGCTCCCAGACAGGGCCGAATGAAAAACTGTTTTTT	CASSSQTGPNEKLFF	few	TRBD1	TRBV7-2	TRBJ1-4
TGTGCCAGCAGCTTGGACAGGGGAGTGGCTGGCTACACCTTC	CASSLDRGVAGYTF	few	TRBD1	TRBV5-4	TRBJ1-2
TGCAGCGTTGGGACAGGGTATGAAAAACTGTTTTTT	CSVGTGYEKLFF	-	TRBD1	TRBV29-1	TRBJ1-4
TGTGCCAGTAGTATAGGGGGCACTGGCTACACCTTC	CASSIGGTGYTF	-	-	TRBV19	TRBJ1-2
TGTGCCAGCAACCCGGGGGGGTACAATTCACCCCTCCACTTT	CASNPGGYNSPLHF	-	-	TRBV9	TRBJ1-6
TGTGCCAGCAGTGCGACAGGGGGAAAACTGTTTTTT	CASSATGGKLFF	-	TRBD1	TRBV2	TRBJ1-4
TGTGCCACCTTGCGGGGGGGCGCATTGAATACTGAAGCTTTCTTT	CATLRGGALNTEAFF	-	-	TRBV27	TRBJ1-1
TGCGCCAGCAGCTTGGGGACAGGAGATTCCTACGAGCAGTACTTC	CASSLGTGDSYEQYF	-	TRBD1	TRBV5-1	TRBJ2-7
TGTGCCAGCAGTTACTCGGGACAGTCGAGGGCTGAAGCTTTCTTT	CASSYSGQSRAEAFF	once	TRBD1	TRBV6-5	TRBJ1-1
TGTGCCAGCTCCCTGACAGAGGCCTCCTACAATGAGCAGTTCTTC	CASSLTEASYNEQFF	once	-	TRBV18	TRBJ2-1
TGTGCCAGCAGCCTAACCCCGGACAGGGAGTACGAGCAGTACTTC	CASSLTPDREYEQYF	-	TRBD1	TRBV6-5	TRBJ2-7
TGTGCCAGCAGCGTAGGGCAGGGAGGGAACTATGGCTACACCTTC	CASSVGQGGNYGYTF	-	-	TRBV9	TRBJ1-2
TGTGCCAGCAGCTTCGGGGGGGGGAATTCACCCCTCCACTTT	CASSFGGGNSPLHF	-	-	TRBV7-8	TRBJ1-6
TGTGCCAGCAGTCTAGCGGGAGGGGGGTACGAGCAGTACTTC	CASSLAGGGYEQYF	-	TRBD2	TRBV28	TRBJ2-7
TGCAGCGTTGTCACCCCCAGAGGTAACACTGAAGCTTTCTTT	CSVVTPRGNTEAFF	-	-	TRBV29-1	TRBJ1-1
TGTGCCAGCCGGACACTTAACTATGGCTACACCTTC	CASRTLNYGYTF	-	-	TRBV28	TRBJ1-2
TGTGCCAGCAGTCCCAGGACTACCGCGGAGACCCAGTACTTC	CASSPRTTAETQYF	-	-	TRBV5-4	TRBJ2-5
TGTGCCAGCAGTTTAGCTAGCGGGGGATTCGGCGAGCAGTACTTC	CASSLASGGFGEQYF	-	TRBD2	TRBV27	TRBJ2-7
TGTGCCAGCAGCGCTAGCGGGAGGGGGTACAATGAGCAGTTCTTC	CASSASGRGYNEQFF	-	TRBD2	TRBV5-6	TRBJ2-1
TGTGCCAGCTCCCCGACAGGGGCAGATACGCAGTATTTT	CASSPTGADTQYF	-	TRBD1	TRBV18	TRBJ2-3
TGTGCCAGCAGTAACGGGGATACTGAAGCTTTCTTT	CASSNGDTEAFF	-	-	TRBV5-5	TRBJ1-1
TGTGCCAGCAGTTACTCGATGGAGCTCGAGCAGTACTTC	CASSYSMELEQYF	-	-	TRBV6-5	TRBJ2-7
TGTGCCAGCAGATCCCAGGGACAGCGGGTGACTGAAGCTTTCTTT	CASRSQGQRVTEAFF	-	TRBD1	TRBV27	TRBJ1-1
TGTGCCAGCAGTTACGCATACAGGGGCCATAATGAAAAACTGTTTTTT	CASSYAYRGHNEKLFF	-	TRBD1	TRBV6-5	TRBJ1-4
TGTGCCAGCTCACCACTGCGGGACTCCACCGGGGAGCTGTTTTTT	CASSPLRDSTGELFF	-	-	TRBV18	TRBJ2-2